Included here is one T cell receptor beta chain sequence, with context. Only one count was recorded for this clone. Its antigen specificity is not known. Base qualities are missing; no much larger clone stands one base away. The data were obtained in a study of identifying expanded T cells in peripheral blood (dated by TCRdb to the late 2010s). Describing the broader study: Technical replicates were generated by sequencing separate aliquots of the same genomic DNA pool, with four replicates compared pairwise. Overall results and qualifications from the work: Variance in clone template counts between roughly 2-week samples significantly increased with total template count across all healthy donors. The authors expected that biological variance in healthy repertoires might rise further over much longer intervals, such as months to years. Across all healthy-donor time intervals, the beta-binomial model significantly cut both the number of clones called differentially abundant and the false-positive rate. The binomial model flagged approximately 1.2 differentially abundant clones between technical replicates but 15 to 17 over two weeks and 19 over around 4 weeks.

During the collection period, no immune events, such as infections, were documented for the healthy donors. Time-dependent variance in a beta-binomial model of T-cell clone differential abundance was calibrated using healthy-donor blood repertoires as a training cohort. The training cohort comprised some 10 healthy donors, 3 female and 7 male. An age range of about 29 to 65 years, with an average of 43 years, was recorded for the donors. Whole blood, obtained from a commercial supplier, was collected from each healthy donor at three time points spaced around 2 weeks apart. For immunosequencing, genomic DNA was extracted from whole blood that had not been sorted. The immunoSEQ Assay, which uses bias-controlled multiplex PCR amplification of genomic DNA, was used to profile TCRbeta CDR3 regions. From the authors' description of their analysis: The absolute abundance of each unique TCRbeta CDR3 region was quantified after sequences were collapsed and filtered. Differential abundance was tested with two models: a binomial (Fisher-equivalent) model and a beta-binomial model that adds time-dependent variance fitted from healthy donors. Clones with fewer than 5 combined templates were removed, and differential abundance was called for clones with a Benjamini-Hochberg FDR below 0.01. The form v = (b*log(k)+a)^2 was used to model beta-binomial variance as a function of total template count across the two samples. This is the immuneACCESS table as TCRdb keeps it, with only in-frame sequences that have V and J called. A part of the clones is gone; compared with another copy, unresolved V genes explain less than half, and the rest is unexplained. V and J calls and clone size are as listed in that table; D and trimming were resolved from the DNA. The sample has about 130,000 clones on record, around 88% of them singletons. Less than 10% of the sample goes to the ten largest clones.

The sequencing input was blood. The receptor was derived from a person aged 18 to 75 in good health.

Here is the DNA: TGTGCCTCGCGATTCAGGGGGGGTGGGACAGATACGCAGTATTTT. The resulting protein is CASRFRGGGTDTQYF. The chain joins TRBV6-1 to TRBJ2-3; the D segment might be TRBD1 or TRBD2, since each matches 7 bases. The CDR3, from cysteine to phenylalanine, totals 15 residues. CDR3 DNA is the only sequence kept; it has 45 bases, read in frame from the first base. The germline V gene provides CDR1 MNHNS and CDR2 SASEGT. Cut back by 11 bases and 3 bases, the V and J ends lie 21 bases apart.